The rows below give T cell receptor beta chains drawn from one sample of a study of T-cell reconstitution after alpha-beta-depleted transplantation in children. MiXCR was run by TCRdb on the PCR reads, yielding one entry per CDR3 protein. Of approximately 350,000 distinct CDR3 sequences listed, approximately 10% were seen once; the top ten hold 2% to 3%. Sequencing used PBMCs from the stem cell graft donor, obtained from the stem cell graft. These receptors came from a human donor who donated a stem cell graft to a child with acute lymphoblastic leukemia. Each CDR3 is given with its conserved first and last residue. The order of the fields is V gene, D gene, clone size, J gene, CDR3 DNA, CDR3 protein. A D gene is named only where the DNA matches it firmly. Rows give clone size only sometimes, using once, few, many, or a class for an expanded clone.

TRBV15	.	many	TRBJ1-6	TGTGCCACCAGCGCCTGGGACGGGCAAAATTCACCCCTCCACTTT	CATSAWDGQNSPLHF
TRBV3-1	.	.	TRBJ2-7	TGTGCCAGCAGCCAAGAATCCTCCCAGGGCGGCTACGAGCAGTACTTC	CASSQESSQGGYEQYF
TRBV9	TRBD2	.	TRBJ2-7	TGTGCCAGCAGCGTAAGAGCTAGCGGGGGAAACGAGCAGTACTTC	CASSVRASGGNEQYF
TRBV5-1	TRBD2	.	TRBJ2-7	TGCGCCAGCAGCTTGGGAGCTAGCGGGACGACCTACGAGCAGTACTTC	CASSLGASGTTYEQYF
TRBV3-1	.	.	TRBJ2-3	TGTGCCAGCAGCCAAGCCGGGACTGATAGCACAGATACGCAGTATTTT	CASSQAGTDSTDTQYF
TRBV12-3/TRBV12-4	.	few	TRBJ2-5	TGTGCCAGCAGGACAACAGGGAGGGGGACCCAGTACTTC	CASRTTGRGTQYF
TRBV4-3	.	many	TRBJ2-3	TGCGCCAGCAGCCAAGATTCAGCACCACGCACAGATACGCAGTATTTT	CASSQDSAPRTDTQYF
TRBV7-6	.	.	TRBJ2-2	TGTGCCAGCAGCTTACCGTGGAAAGACCACGGGGAGCTGTTTTTT	CASSLPWKDHGELFF
TRBV5-1	.	few	TRBJ1-1	TGCGCCAGCAGCTTGGTAGGGGTTGAAGCTTTCTTT	CASSLVGVEAFF
TRBV29-1	.	.	TRBJ2-1	TGCAGCGTTGCTGGAAGACAGGGGAGGGGGTACAATGAGCAGTTCTTC	CSVAGRQGRGYNEQFF
TRBV28	.	many	TRBJ1-1	TGTGCCAGCAGCGCAAGGGGGTGGAACACTGAAGCTTTCTTT	CASSARGWNTEAFF
TRBV27	.	many	TRBJ2-7	TGTGCCAGCGGATCCCAACCCGAGGACTACAAAGTCAACGAGCAGTACTTC	CASGSQPEDYKVNEQYF
TRBV6-5	.	few	TRBJ2-3	TGTGCCAGCAGTTATCGACTTTCCCCCACAGATACGCAGTATTTT	CASSYRLSPTDTQYF
TRBV6-2/TRBV6-3	TRBD2	many	TRBJ2-7	TGTGCCAGCAGTTACCAGGCTAGCGGGAGCCCGCTTGACTACGAGCAGTACTTC	CASSYQASGSPLDYEQYF
TRBV12-3/TRBV12-4	TRBD2	few	TRBJ2-7	TGTGCCAGCAGCCAAGGGGCCCGGGACTACCCTTGGGAGCAGTACTTC	CASSQGARDYPWEQYF
TRBV7-9	TRBD1	few	TRBJ2-3	TGTGCCAGCAGCTTAGGAGACAGGGAGCCAGATACGCAGTATTTT	CASSLGDREPDTQYF
TRBV6-5	.	.	TRBJ2-3	TGTGCCAGCAGTTACGCTAGCCCTAGCACAGATACGCAGTATTTT	CASSYASPSTDTQYF
TRBV6-2/TRBV6-3	TRBD2	.	TRBJ2-3	TGTGCCAGCTCCGGGACTAGACGGATGCCAGATACGCAGTATTTT	CASSGTRRMPDTQYF
TRBV28	TRBD1	few	TRBJ2-7	TGTGCCAGCAGTCGGTTAACAGGGGGCCCATCCGAGCAGTACTTC	CASSRLTGGPSEQYF
TRBV29-1	.	few	TRBJ2-7	TGCAGCGTTCGGCAGGGGAGATACGAGCAGTACTTC	CSVRQGRYEQYF
TRBV3-1	TRBD1	few	TRBJ2-6	TGTGCCAGCAGCCTACGGGACAGAGGGTACTCTGGGGCCAACGTCCTGACTTTC	CASSLRDRGYSGANVLTF
TRBV30	.	few	TRBJ2-7	TGTGCCTGGCAGACTGGACCTTCCTACGAGCAGTACTTC	CAWQTGPSYEQYF
TRBV19	TRBD2	few	TRBJ2-1	TGTGCCAGTAGTATTTCGGCTAGCGGGAGGAATGAGCAGTTCTTC	CASSISASGRNEQFF
TRBV4-3	.	few	TRBJ2-3	TGCGCCAGCAGCCAAGAGGAAGGGAGCACAGATACGCAGTATTTT	CASSQEEGSTDTQYF
TRBV7-2	.	.	TRBJ1-1	TGTGCCAGCAGCTTAGAGATCGGTGAAGCTTTCTTT	CASSLEIGEAFF
TRBV5-1	TRBD2	.	TRBJ2-1	TGCGCCAGCAGCTTGGCCCTGACTAGCGGCCGTCATGAGCAGTTCTTC	CASSLALTSGRHEQFF
TRBV19	.	.	TRBJ1-1	TGTGCCAGTAGTATGAACATGGGGGGGATGAACACTGAAGCTTTCTTT	CASSMNMGGMNTEAFF
TRBV5-1	.	.	TRBJ2-7	TGCGCCAGCAGCATTGGAGGGAGCTCCTACGAGCAGTACTTC	CASSIGGSSYEQYF
TRBV3-2	.	.	TRBJ2-6	TGTGCCAGCAGTGCACTAGCGGGAGGGAGCTCTGGGGCCAATGTCCTGACTTTC	CASSALAGGSSGANVLTF
TRBV27	TRBD1	.	TRBJ2-7	TGTGCCAGCAGTTCTGCGACAGGGGGAGGCTACGAGCAGTACTTC	CASSSATGGGYEQYF
TRBV11-2	.	.	TRBJ2-7	TGTGCCAGCAGCTTACAGGGCACGTCGCGGATCTACTCCTACGAGCAGTACTTC	CASSLQGTSRIYSYEQYF
TRBV20-1	TRBD2	many	TRBJ2-7	TGCAGTGCTAGGGCTAGCGGGAGAGGCTACGAGCAGTACTTC	CSARASGRGYEQYF
TRBV12-3/TRBV12-4	.	few	TRBJ1-4	TGTGCCAGCAGTTTCGGCGGTGAGTGGGAAAAACTGTTTTTT	CASSFGGEWEKLFF
TRBV6-2/TRBV6-3	TRBD1	.	TRBJ1-3	TGTGCCAACGACCGACGGACAGGCATCCGTGGGAACACCATATATTTT	CANDRRTGIRGNTIYF
TRBV5-1	TRBD1	few	TRBJ1-2	TGCGCCAGCAGCTTGGCCGGACAGGGGCAGGACTATGGCTACACCTTC	CASSLAGQGQDYGYTF
TRBV18	.	once	TRBJ1-2	TGTGCCAGCTCACCAGAGAGGGACTATGGCTACACCTTC	CASSPERDYGYTF
TRBV11-1	TRBD2	.	TRBJ2-1	TGTGCCAGCAGCTTCGAGACTAGCGCCCAGCAGTTCTTC	CASSFETSAQQFF
TRBV20-1	.	.	TRBJ2-3	TGCAGTGCTAGGCCCCTAGCCCGTAGCACAGATACGCAGTATTTT	CSARPLARSTDTQYF
TRBV7-9	TRBD1	.	TRBJ2-2	TGTGCCAGCAGCTACCCGAAGGGACAGGGCCTTCCCGGGGAGCTGTTTTTT	CASSYPKGQGLPGELFF
TRBV5-6	TRBD1	few	TRBJ1-5	TGTGCCAGCAGCAGAGGACAGGGGGCAGATCAGCCCCAGCATTTT	CASSRGQGADQPQHF
TRBV28	TRBD1	.	TRBJ1-4	TGTGCCAGCAGTATCCTTCCCGGGACAGGGAATGAAAAACTGTTTTTT	CASSILPGTGNEKLFF
TRBV4-1	TRBD2	.	TRBJ2-7	TGCGCCAGCAGCCAAGGTCAGGCGGGAGGGTTCGACGAGCAGTACTTC	CASSQGQAGGFDEQYF